This entry features one TCR beta chain sequence. Its antigen is as yet unknown. The identical CDR3 is also encoded by other nucleotide sequences in the sample. This record comes from a study of a mutant IDH1 vaccine in newly diagnosed glioma. Generated by immunoSEQ multiplex PCR, the TCRdb table keeps only in-frame clones and is missing some. Of 39,000 or so clones in the sample, around 78% are singletons; the top ten hold around 5.2%. Study-level points and caveats: Over 85% of patients showed vaccine-induced immune responses across multiple MHC alleles.

Time point here: week 5, during vaccination. The investigators gave 300 ug of mutant IDH1 20-mer peptide in each vaccine dose, together with topical imiquimod. The ends were cut back, 1 base at V and 0 bases at J, with 10 bases in the middle. Looked up from germline, CDR1 is MGHRA and CDR2 is YSYEKL. The CDR3 runs 17 residues. The clonotype comes from a man aged 40-49 years with glioma. The sequencing here drew on PBMCs, taken from a glioma patient whose treatment included an IDH1 peptide vaccine. J is TRBJ1-6 and V is TRBV4-1; the D gene is possibly TRBD1 (5 bases). Here the CDR3 reads CASSQGAGSSYNSPLHF. In DNA form, the CDR3 reads TGCGCCAGCAGCCAAGGGGCAGGGAGCTCCTATAATTCACCCCTCCACTTT.